This T cell receptor (beta chain) was recovered during a study of cytotoxic CD8 clonotypes in ibrutinib-treated CLL. Assay: immunoSEQ multiplex PCR; the TCRdb copy retains only in-frame clones and omits some. The sample consists of about 200,000 clones, 60% to 80% of them appearing once. V lost 5 bases and J lost 8, with 13 bases in between. This CDR3 comprises 13 residues. Germline CDR1 and CDR2: SEHNR and FQNEAQ (reference sequence). Source: PBMCs, taken after 12 months of ibrutinib treatment. The receptor's source is a human donor with chronic lymphocytic leukemia. The chain has TRBV7-9 and TRBJ2-4, with D possibly being TRBD2 (6 bases). CDR3 amino acids: CASSPEGGDIQYF. In nucleotides, the CDR3 is TGTGCCAGCAGCCCGGAAGGCGGGGACATTCAGTACTTC.